The rows below give T cell receptor beta chains drawn from one sample of a study of blood T cell repertoires in COVID-19. Measured with immunoSEQ multiplex PCR; TCRdb has only the in-frame clones, and not every one. The data contain some 380,000 clones, approximately 88% of them seen just once; the ten biggest clones take up roughly 2%. The specimen was PBMCs or T cells enriched from blood (not recorded which). The source of these receptors is a middle-aged woman with acute COVID-19. Both conserved end residues are part of each CDR3. The D gene is left open where the match is weak. The listing skips clone size in some rows; elsewhere it reads once, few, many or a size class.

j_call d_call clone_size v_call cdr3_nt cdr3_aa
TRBJ2-7 - few TRBV5-5 TGTGCCAGCAACGGAGCTGTAGGTAAAGCCTACGAGCAGTACTTC CASNGAVGKAYEQYF
TRBJ1-4 - once TRBV6-5 TGTGCCAGCAGTTACGTCCATAATGAAAAACTGTTTTTT CASSYVHNEKLFF
TRBJ1-1 - - TRBV30 TGTGCCTGGAGACAGGGATTTACTGAAGCTTTCTTT CAWRQGFTEAFF
TRBJ1-2 TRBD1 - TRBV11-2 TGTGCCAGCAGCCCAAACACCGGCGGGACAGGGGTTGGCTACACCTTC CASSPNTGGTGVGYTF
TRBJ1-2 TRBD1 - TRBV3-1/TRBV3-2 TGTGCCAGCAGCCAAGTGGGACAGGGGGCAAGGTATGGCTACACCTTC CASSQVGQGARYGYTF
TRBJ2-5 - many TRBV3-1/TRBV3-2 TGTGCCAGCAGCCAAGCAATAGGGGGGGGAGAGACCCAGTACTTC CASSQAIGGGETQYF
TRBJ1-2 TRBD1 - TRBV19 TGTGCCAGTGCCGATAACAGGGGGCCCGGCTATGGCTACACCTTC CASADNRGPGYGYTF
TRBJ2-7 - - TRBV27 TGTGCCAGCAGTCCCGGGACATACTACGAGCAGTACTTC CASSPGTYYEQYF
TRBJ1-4 TRBD1 - TRBV10-3 TGTGCCATCAGTGAGAGGACAGGGGTGGAGGAAAAACTGTTTTTT CAISERTGVEEKLFF
TRBJ1-2 - - TRBV14 TGTGCCAGCAGCCAACCCGGGACATCTCTTTTGGGGGGCTACACCTTC CASSQPGTSLLGGYTF
TRBJ1-1 - - TRBV3-1/TRBV3-2 TGTGCCAGCAGCCAGGGAGCTGAAGCTTTCTTT CASSQGAEAFF
TRBJ1-6 - - TRBV7-9 TGTGCCAGCAGTTTATTCCGGGGGGTTTATAATTCACCCCTCCACTTT CASSLFRGVYNSPLHF
TRBJ2-3 - - TRBV27 TGTGCCAGCAGTCCGTACGGACTCTCTAGCACAGATACGCAGTATTTT CASSPYGLSSTDTQYF
TRBJ2-7 TRBD2 - TRBV10-3 TGTGCCATCAGTGGTACTAGCGGGGGGGCGGGCGAGCAGTACTTC CAISGTSGGAGEQYF
TRBJ2-7 TRBD1 - TRBV30 TGTGCCTGGAATGGGGACAGGGGCTACGAGCAGTACTTC CAWNGDRGYEQYF
TRBJ1-1 - few TRBV18 TGTGCCAGCTCACCAGATCCGGGAATGAACACTGAAGCTTTCTTT CASSPDPGMNTEAFF
TRBJ2-7 TRBD1 - TRBV20-1 TGCAGTGCTAGTGTCCCCAGGGGGAGCTACGAGCAGTACTTC CSASVPRGSYEQYF
TRBJ1-1 TRBD1 - TRBV18 TGTGCCAGCTCACCACTGAAATCAGGGGGCACTGAAGCTTTCTTT CASSPLKSGGTEAFF
TRBJ2-3 - - TRBV7-9 TGTGCCAGCAGCCAAGGGGGATGGGGAGATACGCAGTATTTT CASSQGGWGDTQYF
TRBJ1-5 - - TRBV15 TGTGCCACCAGCAGGGGCGGGGGCGGGGAGCCCCAGCATTTT CATSRGGGGEPQHF
TRBJ2-3 - once TRBV5-4 TGTGCCAGCAGCTTTAACAATTTAAGAGATACGCAGTATTTT CASSFNNLRDTQYF
TRBJ1-2 TRBD1 - TRBV14 TGTGCCAGCAGCGCAATGGGACAGTTGTCCTATGGCTACACCTTC CASSAMGQLSYGYTF
TRBJ2-2 TRBD2 - TRBV30 TGTGCCTGGACCTTTGCGGGGGGGAACACCGGGGAGCTGTTTTTT CAWTFAGGNTGELFF
TRBJ2-7 TRBD2 - TRBV27 TGTGCCAGCAACAAAATGGGACTAGCGGGGGGCTACGAGCAGTACTTC CASNKMGLAGGYEQYF
TRBJ2-7 TRBD1 few TRBV19 TGTGCCAGTAGTAAGCTCCAGGGGGCTTACGAGCAGTACTTC CASSKLQGAYEQYF
TRBJ2-3 TRBD1 - TRBV2 TGTGCCAGCAGTGTGGGACAGGGGCTCACAGATACGCAGTATTTT CASSVGQGLTDTQYF
TRBJ1-2 TRBD1 - TRBV5-4 TGTGCCAGCAGCTCAGGGGGCGTCGGGCTCAATGGCTACACCTTC CASSSGGVGLNGYTF
TRBJ2-7 TRBD2 - TRBV7-9 TGTGCCAGCAGCTTAGGTGAATTTAGCGGGACGATCTCCTACGAGCAGTACTTC CASSLGEFSGTISYEQYF
TRBJ1-5 - - TRBV24-1 TGTGCCACCAGTGACACCTATAGCAATCAGCCCCAGCATTTT CATSDTYSNQPQHF